These 12 T cell receptor beta chains originate from one sample sequenced in a study of Ad26.COV2.S vaccination and SARS-CoV-2 variants. The treatment is: about 20 received Ad26.COV2.S at low or high dose, single or two shots; 5 received placebo; per-sample allocation not given. Specimen acquisition occurred on day 63 following the initial vaccine or placebo injection. Assay: immunoSEQ multiplex PCR; the TCRdb copy retains only in-frame clones and omits some. The sample has hundreds of thousands of clones; 89% are singletons. The sequencing used peripheral blood, collected in a trial of Ad26.COV2.S vaccine versus placebo. Every receptor here comes from a person aged 18-65 years who received the Ad26.COV2.S COVID-19 vaccine or a placebo.

This chain joins TRBV2 and TRBJ2-2; a possible D gene is TRBD2 (7 bases). The germline CDR1 and CDR2 sequences are SNHLY and FYNNEI. This CDR3 is 14 amino acids long. Trimming pared 8 bases from V and 7 bases from J, leaving 17 bases between. The CDR3 loop reads CASGRRGLDGELFF. The CDR3 DNA reads TGTGCCAGCGGCCGGCGGGGGCTCGACGGGGAGCTGTTTTTT.

The chain recombines TRBV25-1 with TRBJ2-7; 10 bases line up with TRBD1. With V trimmed by 9 bases and J by 0 bases, 14 bases remained unmatched. The CDR3 is 17 residues long. Germline V CDR1 and CDR2: MGHDK, SYGVNS. CDR3 nucleotide sequence: TGTGCCAGGACCCGGGACAGGGGTCCCTCAGCCTCCTACGAGCAGTACGTC. It yields the protein CARTRDRGPSASYEQYV.

CDR3 sequence reads: CASSPGQGLVEKLFF. CDR3 DNA sequence: TGTGCCAGCAGCCCCGGACAGGGTCTAGTTGAAAAACTGTTTTTT. This sequence joins TRBV9 and TRBJ1-4, with 8 bases matching TRBD1. Germline CDR1 and CDR2: SGDLS and YYNGEE. Trimming took 4 bases from V and 7 from J; bases not matched to a gene: 9. The CDR3 spans 15 residues.

The chain is built from TRBV15 and TRBJ2-5; D remains ambiguous. CDR1 and CDR2 from the germline V gene are LNHNV and YYDKDF (reference sequence). V lost 5 bases and J 0 bases, leaving 22 bases between the germline ends. The CDR3 covers 18 residues. The DNA for the CDR3 is TGTGCCACCAGCTCCCAGACACTCCGGCAGATGTACCAAGAGACCCAGTACTTC. It translates to CATSSQTLRQMYQETQYF. Complete variable domain (other parts from reference TRBV15 and TRBJ2-5): DAMVIQNPRYQVTQFGKPVTLSCSQTLNHNVMYWYQQKSSQAPKLLFHYYDKDFNNEADTPDNFQSRRPNTSFCFLDIRSPGLGDTAMYLCATSSQTLRQMYQETQYFGPGTRLLVL.

There are a few counts of this clone. The chain carries TRBV19 and TRBJ1-6; the match to TRBD1 covers 10 bases. The trim removed 10 bases at V and 8 bases at J, leaving 11 bases unmatched. The germline V gene encodes CDR1 LNHDA and CDR2 SQIVND (reference sequence). This CDR3 spans 15 amino acids. CDR3 residues: CATTVTGTGDSPLHF. The DNA of the CDR3 is TGTGCCACTACGGTCACCGGGACAGGGGATTCACCCCTCCACTTT.

The CDR3 reads CASSEGGEGTEAFF. The CDR3 coding sequence is TGTGCCAGCAGTGAGGGCGGGGAGGGCACTGAAGCTTTCTTT. The chain has TRBV2 and TRBJ1-1; no definite D call. Looked up from germline, CDR1 is SNHLY and CDR2 is FYNNEI. This CDR3 spans 14 amino acids. Between the trimmed V and J ends, which lost 3 bases and 4 bases, there was a span of 12 bases. Combining the CDR3 with reference TRBV2 and TRBJ1-1 gives the whole variable domain EPEVTQTPSHQVTQMGQEVILRCVPISNHLYFYWYRQILGQKVEFLVSFYNNEISEKSEIFDDQFSVERPDGSNFTLKIRSTKLEDSAMYFCASSEGGEGTEAFFGQGTRLTVV.

This clone was found a few times. This rearrangement joins TRBV6-5 to TRBJ1-6; maybe TRBD1 (6 bases). V lost 6 bases and J lost 13, with 13 bases in between. There are 12 residues in the CDR3. Germline V gene lookup returns CDR1 MNHEY and CDR2 SVGAGI. Here the CDR3 reads CASRTTGLPLHF. The CDR3 nucleotides read TGTGCCAGCAGGACGACAGGACTTCCCCTCCACTTT.

J is TRBJ1-5 and V is TRBV6-1; the D is unclear. Germline CDR1 and CDR2: MNHNS and SASEGT. This CDR3 is 16 amino acids long. The V end lost 4 bases, the J end lost 0 bases, and 13 bases lay between the germline ends. CDR3 sequence: CASSGLGLYSNQPQHF. CDR3 DNA: TGTGCCAGCAGTGGGCTTGGGCTCTATAGCAATCAGCCCCAGCATTTT.

The chain uses TRBV28 and TRBJ1-2; no reliable D call. The CDR3 runs to 12 residues. V lost 8 bases and J 2 bases, leaving 9 bases between the germline ends. The germline gives CDR1 MDHEN, CDR2 SYDVKM. As DNA, the CDR3 is TGTGCCAGCGCGGACGGCAACTATGGCTACACCTTC. Translated: CASADGNYGYTF.

This chain links TRBV27 with TRBJ2-1; 7 positions match TRBD2. The CDR3 contains 15 residues. Germline loops: CDR1 MNHEY, CDR2 SMNVEV (reference sequence). V lost 5 bases, J lost 10 bases, and 14 bases stayed unmatched. The CDR3 sequence is CASSNFGLAVPEQFF. The CDR3 region has the DNA TGTGCCAGCAGTAATTTCGGGCTAGCGGTCCCGGAGCAGTTCTTC.

The rearrangement uses TRBV7-6 and TRBJ2-5, with 7 bases matching TRBD2. V dropped 3 bases and J dropped 6; count of bases not matched to a gene: 13. Germline lookup yields CDR1 SGHVS and CDR2 FNYEAQ. This CDR3 comprises 16 residues. The chain's CDR3 is CASSLGGNGVFKTQYF. CDR3 bases: TGTGCCAGCAGCTTGGGGGGGAACGGTGTATTTAAGACCCAGTACTTC.

V and J are TRBV9 and TRBJ2-3; 10 nucleotides align to TRBD2. Per germline, CDR1 SGDLS and CDR2 YYNGEE. The CDR3 is made up of 17 amino acids. V shed 3 bases and J 2 bases; nucleotides not matched to a gene: 9. The CDR3 sequence is CASSGKTGLAYTDTQYF. The CDR3 DNA is TGTGCCAGCAGCGGGAAGACGGGACTAGCGTACACAGATACGCAGTATTTT.